This entry features one TCR beta chain sequence. What it recognizes is unknown. A much larger clone sits a single nucleotide away, making a read error possible. CDR3 length: 14 amino acids. Per germline, CDR1 SGHVS and CDR2 FQNEAQ. V dropped 5 bases and J dropped 5; count of bases not matched to a gene: 6. In TCRdb, the reads were re-called with MiXCR into one record per CDR3 protein. Seen here are 900,000 to 950,000 distinct CDR3 sequences, roughly a third observed once, and the top ten hold about an eighth. These data are taken from a study of T cell repertoires in cytomegalovirus infection. Study at large: The public TCR beta signatures pointed to both CMV infection and matching HLA type. Overall study results and limits: Adding up the frequency of public TCR beta families identified people who carried CMV plus the relevant HLA. In two of eight donors, the top clonotype was HLA-C-restricted CMV-specific.

V gene TRBV7-8 combines with J gene TRBJ1-5; 7 positions agree with TRBD1. The sequence derives from a human donor in good health (CMV status not recorded). Some clones in this sample may be carry-over from other donors' samples. The sequences come from cultured CD8+ T cells from PBMCs, collected from culture after CMV antigen stimulation. The CDR3 here is CASSTRQGYQPQHF. CDR3 nucleotide sequence: TGTGCCAGCAGCACCCGACAGGGTTATCAGCCCCAGCATTTT.